This TCR beta chain comes out of a study of lymphopenia after photon versus proton radiotherapy. General observations from the study: Better survival with proton therapy was suggested as possible, not demonstrated. Post-nadir diversity loss with photons came from oligoclonal expansion, particularly CD8+ Temra cells. Proton therapy kept repertoires fairly stable, unlike photons, which gained effector/memory cells.

This clone occurred once. Its target is not known. The CDR3 consists of 14 residues. Germline V gene lookup returns CDR1 SGHVS and CDR2 FNYEAQ. The J segment lost 4 bases and the V segment lost 3 bases, leaving 2 bases of the junction unmatched. Some clones are missing from TCRdb's copy, which holds only in-frame ones; the method was immunoSEQ multiplex PCR. The sample has tens of thousands of clones; about 86% are singletons. The rearrangement uses TRBV7-6 and TRBJ2-2; 7 bases fit TRBD1. The source material was peripheral blood, sampled from a patient treated with proton-based radiotherapy. This receptor was taken from a woman in her seventies with pancreatic cancer. Some clones in this sample may be carry-over from other donors' samples. CDR3 DNA: TGTGCCAGCAGCTTGCAGGGGGTCACCGGGGAGCTGTTTTTT. Translation: CASSLQGVTGELFF.